The 30 T cell receptor beta chains below were found in one sample sequenced in a study of blood T cell repertoires in COVID-19. Profiled with immunoSEQ multiplex PCR; TCRdb holds only in-frame clones, not every one. The sample carries approximately 110,000 clones, approximately 85% recorded once. The sample was peripheral blood. The origin of the receptors is a human donor in a cohort sampled during active COVID-19.

The V call is TRBV5-6, the J call TRBJ1-5, with unresolved D. The V end was cut by 4 bases, the J end by 1 base, with 15 bases between. The CDR3 sequence is 16 residues long. Per the germline V gene, CDR1 is SGHDT and CDR2 is YYEEEE. For the CDR3, the DNA is TGTGCCAGCAGCCTCCTCAGAGGCGGGAGCAATCAGCCCCAGCATTTT. Translated: CASSLLRGGSNQPQHF.

The genes are TRBV6-2 or TRBV6-3 and TRBJ1-5; 7 nucleotides align to TRBD1. Germline trimming cut 5 bases from V and 0 bases from J; bases unmatched to any gene: 16. This CDR3 comprises 19 residues. Germline CDR1 and CDR2: MNHEY and SVGEGT. This chain's CDR3 is CASSTWDSGTDYSNQPQHF. The CDR3 DNA sequence: TGTGCCAGCAGTACGTGGGACAGCGGTACAGATTATAGCAATCAGCCCCAGCATTTT.

Ten or more counts support this clone. Other nucleotide sequences in the sample specify the same CDR3. The CDR3 protein is CASFAGLAGPSSYEQYF. DNA of the CDR3: TGTGCCAGCTTTGCGGGACTAGCGGGACCGAGCTCCTACGAGCAGTACTTC. The chain is built from TRBV18 and TRBJ2-7, with 13 bases fitting TRBD2. This CDR3 contains 17 residues. In germline, CDR1 is KGHSH, CDR2 LQKENI. J was trimmed by 0 bases and V by 7 bases; bases with no gene match: 9.

The CDR3 DNA reads TGTGCCAGTAGGAGGACCGGGGAGCTGTTTTTT. As protein: CASRRTGELFF. V gene TRBV19 combines with J gene TRBJ2-2, with D unresolved. The CDR3 is made up of 11 amino acids. V was trimmed by 6 bases and J by 5 bases, leaving 4 bases between them. Per the germline V gene, CDR1 is LNHDA and CDR2 is SQIVND (reference sequence).

In DNA, the CDR3 is TGTGCTAGTGGTCCGCAGGGTCCACCCGTTAGTTACAAACCCTACGAGCAGTACTTC. Amino acids: CASGPQGPPVSYKPYEQYF. The chain recombines TRBV12-5 with TRBJ2-7; a weak D match, TRBD1 (5 bases). The V gene lost 5 bases and the J gene lost 2 bases, with 28 bases spanning the gap. The CDR3 covers 19 residues. Per germline, CDR1 LGHNT and CDR2 FRNRAP.

The V call is TRBV19, the J call TRBJ2-5, with TRBD2 matching over 9 bases. With V trimmed by 9 bases and J by 10 bases, 18 bases remained unmatched. The CDR3 contains 15 residues. Germline V gene lookup returns CDR1 LNHDA and CDR2 SQIVND (reference sequence). The chain's CDR3 is CASGLRTSDRRDQYF. DNA for the CDR3: TGTGCCAGCGGGTTAAGGACTAGCGACCGGAGAGACCAGTACTTC.

The genes are TRBV28 and TRBJ1-5; unclear D gene. The CDR3 sequence is 12 residues long. V was shortened by 6 bases and J by 7 bases, with 10 bases between the two germline ends. Germline-derived CDR1 and CDR2 are MDHEN and SYDVKM. The CDR3 DNA sequence: TGTGCCAGCAGCGGGTCTTACCAGCCCCAGCATTTT. Amino acids: CASSGSYQPQHF.

With regard to this clone: One junction end disagrees with the germline gene, perhaps due to a read error. The V gene is TRBV27, the J gene TRBJ1-1; D is unclear. This CDR3 is built from 13 residues. In germline, CDR1 is MNHEY, CDR2 SMNVEV (reference sequence). CDR3 in amino acids: CASSSTDALETFF. In DNA form, the CDR3 reads TGTGCCAGCAGTTCTACAGATGCCCTTGAAACTTTCTTT.

This chain connects TRBV13 to TRBJ2-1, with 12 bases identical to TRBD1. This CDR3 has 16 amino acids. With 6 bases clipped from V and 7 bases from J, the junction kept 10 bases outside the gene matches. Germline assignment: CDR1 PRHDT and CDR2 FYEKMQ (reference sequence). CDR3 nucleotide sequence: TGTGCCAGCAGTTTCCCGGGACAGGGGGCGTGGAATGAGCAGTTCTTC. It yields the protein CASSFPGQGAWNEQFF.

This clone was found once. The gene calls are TRBV12-3 or TRBV12-4 and TRBJ2-7; D call uncertain. The CDR3 loop spans 13 amino acids. V was shortened by 1 base and J by 1 base, with 5 bases between the two germline ends. CDR3 sequence: CASSLDRSYEQYF. DNA of the CDR3: TGTGCCAGCAGTTTAGACAGATCCTACGAGCAGTACTTC.

This chain uses TRBV18 with TRBJ2-7, with D tentatively TRBD2 (6 bases). V was trimmed by 2 bases and J by 3 bases, leaving 14 bases between them. Germline loops: CDR1 KGHSH, CDR2 LQKENI. The CDR3 is 15 residues long. The DNA for the CDR3 is TGTGCCAGCTCACCATCCCCGCAGGGACTCTACGAGCAGTACTTC. It codes for CASSPSPQGLYEQYF.

This clone has just a few counts. This chain uses TRBV11-2 with TRBJ2-2, with D perhaps matching TRBD2 (6 bases). V shed 0 bases and J shed 0 bases, with 14 bases lying between them. In germline, CDR1 is SGHAT, CDR2 FQNNGV. This CDR3 has 18 amino acids. The CDR3 nucleotides are TGTGCCAGCAGCTTAGAAGTAGCGGCCATCGCGAACACCGGGGAGCTGTTTTTT. This sequence encodes CASSLEVAAIANTGELFF.

The CDR3 DNA reads as TGTGCCAGCAGTTTGTACAGGGGTAGCAATCAGCCCCAGCATTTT. Amino acid sequence: CASSLYRGSNQPQHF. The rearrangement links TRBV6-5 to TRBJ1-5; 7 bases map to TRBD1. The CDR3 covers 15 residues. The V gene end was trimmed by 4 bases and the J gene end by 0 bases; junction bases not matched to a gene: 3. Germline values: CDR1 MNHEY, CDR2 SVGAGI.

V gene TRBV5-4 combines with J gene TRBJ2-1; 15 bases agree with TRBD2. CDR3 size: 15 residues. In germline, CDR1 is SGHNT, CDR2 YYREEE (reference sequence). J gave up 7 bases and V 4 bases, and 3 bases lay outside the gene matches. Here the CDR3 DNA reads TGTGCCAGCAGCCCAGGACTAGCGGGAGGGAATGAGCAGTTCTTC. Translating gives CASSPGLAGGNEQFF.

This chain connects TRBV5-1 to TRBJ2-1; tentative D call: TRBD2 (5 bases). In germline, CDR1 is SGHRS, CDR2 YFSETQ. The V and J ends lost 1 base and 2 bases respectively, with 7 bases between them. The CDR3 contains 14 residues. The CDR3: CASSLKEAYNEQFF. In DNA form, the CDR3 reads TGCGCCAGCAGCTTGAAGGAGGCCTACAATGAGCAGTTCTTC.

The chain has TRBV6-5 and TRBJ2-7, with D maybe TRBD2 (5 bases). V lost 6 bases to trimming and J lost 7 bases, with 10 bases between them. CDR1 and CDR2 (germline): MNHEY, SVGAGI. This CDR3 has 11 amino acids. The CDR3 nucleotides read TGTGCCAGCAGGGGTTGGGAGGAGCAGTACTTC. This translates into CASRGWEEQYF.

The chain employs TRBV28 and TRBJ2-3; 7 bases map to TRBD1. The germline V gene has CDR1 MDHEN and CDR2 SYDVKM. This CDR3 region has 13 residues. J was trimmed by 2 bases and V by 8 bases; bases with no gene match: 4. Here the CDR3 reads CASGGTVTDTQYF. DNA of the CDR3: TGTGCCAGCGGTGGGACAGTCACAGATACGCAGTATTTT.

The rearrangement links TRBV27 to TRBJ2-1; 7 nucleotides line up with TRBD2. V lost 10 bases, J lost 6 bases, and 9 bases stayed unmatched. The germline V gene has CDR1 MNHEY and CDR2 SMNVEV (reference sequence). CDR3 length: 13 residues. The DNA of the CDR3 is TGTGCCACTCATACGGGAGGAAGCAATGAGCAGTTCTTC. It specifies CATHTGGSNEQFF.

CDR3 sequence (DNA): TGTGCCAGCAGACCGGCAACTAATGAAAAACTGTTTTTT. Translation gives CASRPATNEKLFF. V and J are TRBV28 and TRBJ1-4; D not certain. Per germline, CDR1 MDHEN and CDR2 SYDVKM. CDR3 length equals 13 residues. V lost 6 bases and J lost 0, with 5 bases in between.

The V call is TRBV28, the J call TRBJ1-5; weak D call: TRBD1 (6 bases). This CDR3 has 16 amino acids. V lost 2 bases and J lost 6, with 17 bases in between. The germline V gene encodes CDR1 MDHEN and CDR2 SYDVKM. DNA for the CDR3: TGTGCCAGCAGTTTACTGGCAGGGGAGTTCGGTCAGCCCCAGCATTTT. Translating it yields CASSLLAGEFGQPQHF.

V is TRBV4-2 and J is TRBJ2-3; TRBD2 agrees at 7 bases. Germline CDR1 LGHNA, CDR2 YNFKEQ. V was clipped by 0 bases and J by 1 base; unmatched bases: 10. The CDR3 contains 18 residues. The CDR3 nucleotides are TGTGCCAGCAGCCAAGAATCGGCAGCGGGAACGCGCACAGATACGCAGTATTTT. The encoded protein is CASSQESAAGTRTDTQYF.

The V and J genes are TRBV4-3 and TRBJ2-3; possible D gene TRBD2, 5 bases. V dropped 3 bases and J dropped 9 bases, with 19 bases sitting between them. Germline loops: CDR1 LGHNA, CDR2 YSLEER. This CDR3 is built from 15 residues. This CDR3 is CASSQDSQNLGTQYF. CDR3 sequence (DNA): TGCGCCAGCAGCCAGGACTCTCAAAACCTGGGGACGCAGTATTTT.

This chain connects TRBV12-5 to TRBJ2-6; D not resolved. The CDR3 covers 13 residues. The V end was cut by 6 bases, the J end by 1 base, with 4 bases between. Germline CDR1 is LGHNT and CDR2 is FRNRAP. CDR3 DNA: TGTGCTAGTGGCTCTTCTGGGGCCAACGTCCTGACTTTC. It specifies CASGSSGANVLTF.

This clone was counted only a few times. This chain links TRBV12-3 or TRBV12-4 with TRBJ1-2; D perhaps matches TRBD1 (6 bases). CDR3 size: 13 residues. Trimming took off 5 bases at V and 6 bases at J, with 13 bases between the two ends. The CDR3 DNA is TGTGCCAGCAGTCCGAACAGGGTCGATGGCTACACCTTC. Amino acids: CASSPNRVDGYTF.

The chain recombines TRBV10-3 with TRBJ1-3; TRBD1 matches at 8 bases. Trimming cost V 0 bases and J 3 bases; bases outside gene matches: 10. Germline loops: CDR1 ENHRY, CDR2 SYGVKD. The CDR3 is 18 amino acids. Written as DNA, the CDR3 is TGTGCCATCAGTGAGTCGATTTTCCAGGGGGCTAGTGGAAACACCATATATTTT. Residues: CAISESIFQGASGNTIYF.

This sequence joins TRBV2 and TRBJ1-3; D is undetermined. CDR3 length: 14 residues. Germline V gene sequence: CDR1 SNHLY, CDR2 FYNNEI. V dropped 4 bases and J dropped 2 bases, with 9 bases sitting between them. CDR3: CASSVAGTGNTIYF. The CDR3 DNA follows: TGTGCCAGCAGTGTGGCCGGGACTGGAAACACCATATATTTT.

The genes are TRBV18 and TRBJ2-3; TRBD2 aligns across 8 bases. CDR1 and CDR2 (germline): KGHSH, LQKENI. The CDR3 is 16 residues long. Trimming took 3 bases from V and 5 from J; bases not matched to a gene: 10. For the CDR3, the DNA is TGTGCCAGCTCACCCTTGAGGGCGGGAGGTAGAGATACGCAGTATTTT. This encodes CASSPLRAGGRDTQYF.

The chain is built from TRBV6-5 and TRBJ1-1, with D possibly being TRBD1 (5 bases). CDR1 is MNHEY, CDR2 SVGAGI, per germline. The CDR3 spans 12 residues. Trimming cost V 0 bases and J 8 bases, with 7 bases left between them. The CDR3 nucleotides are TGTGCCAGCAGTTACTCGGGGCGAGAAGCTTTCTTT. Its translation: CASSYSGREAFF.

The chain carries TRBV3-1 (or the pseudogene TRBV3-2) and TRBJ2-3, with D perhaps TRBD1 (5 bases). Trimming cost V 0 bases and J 3 bases, with 16 bases left between them. Germline loops: CDR1 LGHDT, CDR2 YNNKEL (reference sequence). The CDR3 covers 17 residues. For the CDR3, the DNA is TGTGCCAGCAGCCAAGAAGGGGCCCCGAGTAATACAGATACGCAGTATTTT. Its translation is CASSQEGAPSNTDTQYF.

This chain connects TRBV24-1 to TRBJ2-1; TRBD2 matches 9 bases. J gave up 6 bases and V 2 bases, and 7 bases lay outside the gene matches. The CDR3 extends over 16 amino acids. Germline V gene data show CDR1 as KGHDR and CDR2 as SFDVKD. In DNA, the CDR3 is TGTGCCACCAGTGATTACTCGCGGGAGGGCCTCAATGAGCAGTTCTTC. Translation gives CATSDYSREGLNEQFF.